The 3 T cell receptor beta chains below all came from one sample that was sequenced in a study of T-cell memory formation after mild COVID-19. TCRdb reprocessed the 5' RACE reads via MiXCR and lists one record per CDR3 protein. Of approximately 250,000 distinct CDR3 sequences detected, about 17% appear once; the ten largest clones hold 22%. The sequencing sample was made of PBMCs or a T cell subset sorted from them (not recorded which). Every receptor here comes from a man between 18 and 29 years old who had mild COVID-19 (a few samples of this study predate the infection). Cell type and time point are not known.

This chain connects TRBV5-6 to TRBJ2-2; no reliable D call. Germline V lookup: CDR1 SGHDT, CDR2 YYEEEE. The CDR3 sequence is 14 residues long. V lost 0 bases and J 5 bases, leaving 8 bases between the germline ends. This chain's CDR3 is CASSLAFGTGELFF. CDR3 sequence (DNA): TGTGCCAGCAGCTTGGCCTTCGGGACCGGGGAGCTGTTTTTT.

The V call is TRBV29-1, the J call TRBJ2-5; D is perhaps TRBD2 (7 bases). CDR1 is SQVTM and CDR2 is ANQGSEA in the germline V gene. V lost 5 bases, J lost 4 bases, and 14 bases lay in between. The CDR3 is 13 amino acids. CDR3 DNA sequence: TGCAGCGTTCCCCCGGCGGGGGCAGAGACCCAGTACTTC. Translation: CSVPPAGAETQYF.

This clonotype showed up just a few times. The chain carries TRBV24-1 and TRBJ1-5, with unresolved D. Germline assignment: CDR1 KGHDR and CDR2 SFDVKD. The germline V and J ends were trimmed by 9 bases and 7 bases, with 9 bases remaining between them. CDR3 length: 11 amino acids. The CDR3 sequence: CATGVWQPQHF. CDR3 DNA: TGTGCCACCGGCGTTTGGCAGCCCCAGCATTTT.